These T cell receptor beta chains were read from a single sample in a study of T-cell memory formation after mild COVID-19. TCRdb recomputed calls from the 5' RACE reads with MiXCR, one row per CDR3 protein. This sample has 50,000 to 75,000 distinct CDR3 sequences, with around 10% found just once. Sequencing was carried out using PBMCs or a T cell subset sorted from them (not recorded which). These TCRs come from a man younger than 30 who had mild COVID-19 (a few samples of this study predate the infection). Cell type and time point are not known. The CDR3 runs from the conserved cysteine through the conserved F or W. D genes are given only for firm matches. Not all rows give a size; the values are once, few, many and, for expanded clones, a class.

V gene	D gene	J gene	clone size	CDR3 DNA	CDR3 protein
TRBV12-3/TRBV12-4	-	TRBJ1-5	few	TGTGCCAGCAGTGCTTTGGATCAGCCCCAGCATTTT	CASSALDQPQHF
TRBV7-9	-	TRBJ2-3	many	TGTGCCAGCAGCTTACAGCATAGCACAGATACGCAGTATTTT	CASSLQHSTDTQYF
TRBV20-1	TRBD2	TRBJ2-3	-	TGCAGTGCCCGAAACCTAGCGGACCTCACAGATACGCAGTATTTT	CSARNLADLTDTQYF
TRBV11-2	TRBD2	TRBJ2-5	few	TGTGCCAGCAGCCCTGGGACTAGCGGGGGGTTACAAGAGACCCAGTACTTC	CASSPGTSGGLQETQYF
TRBV7-2	-	TRBJ2-3	-	TGTGCCAGCAGCTTTTCGCGTACGCGGTATTTT	CASSFSRTRYF
TRBV5-1	-	TRBJ1-3	-	TGCGCCAGCCAACAGGGAACGGCTGGAAACACCATATATTTT	CASQQGTAGNTIYF
TRBV20-1	-	TRBJ1-5	-	TGCAGTGCTAGTGGTGACATAAATCAGCCCCAGCATTTT	CSASGDINQPQHF
TRBV27	-	TRBJ2-3	few	TGTGCCAGCAGTTTTGAGGGGGGGATCACAGATACGCAGTATTTT	CASSFEGGITDTQYF
TRBV5-5	-	TRBJ2-3	medium-sized	TGTGCCAGCAGCGTGGGCGCGGCTGACACAGATACGCAGTATTTT	CASSVGAADTDTQYF
TRBV30	-	TRBJ1-1	-	TGTGCCTGGAGTGTCCGGTCAGGGAGGGCTTTCTTT	CAWSVRSGRAFF
TRBV6-5	TRBD2	TRBJ2-1	few	TGTGCCAGCAGGGCGACTAGCGGTGAGCAGTTCTTC	CASRATSGEQFF
TRBV12-3/TRBV12-4	-	TRBJ1-3	many	TGTGCCAGCGGCAGCTCTGGAAACACCATATATTTT	CASGSSGNTIYF
TRBV30	TRBD1	TRBJ2-1	-	TGTGCCTGTGTCCCGGGACAGGCGAATGAGCAGTTCTTC	CACVPGQANEQFF
TRBV4-2	-	TRBJ2-3	few	TGTGCCAGCAGCCAAGGATTCTCCGGTTATGAAGATACGCAGTATTTT	CASSQGFSGYEDTQYF
TRBV7-2	-	TRBJ1-1	many	TGTGCCAGCAATCTGCAAGGGGCACGGACTGAAGCTTTCTTT	CASNLQGARTEAFF
TRBV5-1	TRBD2	TRBJ2-1	many	TGCGCCAGCAGCCCCTGGACTAGCGGGGGTTCTAGGACCTACAATGAGCAGTTCTTC	CASSPWTSGGSRTYNEQFF
TRBV5-1	-	TRBJ2-1	few	TGCGCCAGCAGCTTGGAGGGCAGAAACAATGAGCAGTTCTTC	CASSLEGRNNEQFF
TRBV12-3/TRBV12-4	-	TRBJ2-5	many	TGTGCCAGCAGAACCACCGGGACCCTAGTGACCCAGTACTTC	CASRTTGTLVTQYF
TRBV24-1	-	TRBJ1-5	many	TGTGCCACCAGCGATAGCAATCAGCCCCAGCATTTT	CATSDSNQPQHF
TRBV7-2	-	TRBJ1-2	few	TGTGCCAGCAGCTTCCCCCCTTTTAGTGGCTACACCTTC	CASSFPPFSGYTF
TRBV7-2	-	TRBJ2-4	few	TGTGCCAGCAGCTTACAAACTGGTCGGGCGACGTACTTC	CASSLQTGRATYF
TRBV7-8	-	TRBJ2-1	few	TGTGCCAGCAGCTTTGGGGGGACCCCCTACAATGAGCAGTTCTTC	CASSFGGTPYNEQFF
TRBV5-5	-	TRBJ1-1	-	TGTGCCAGCATCGGCGGGGGTAGGACGGGGAACACTGAAGCTTTCTTT	CASIGGGRTGNTEAFF
TRBV5-5	-	TRBJ1-1	-	TGTGCCAGCAGCTCGCAGACAGCTGAAGCTTTCTTT	CASSSQTAEAFF
TRBV19	-	TRBJ2-3	-	TGTGCCAGTAGTTTCTCGGGGGGCCGCACAGATACGCAGTATTTT	CASSFSGGRTDTQYF
TRBV7-2	-	TRBJ1-2	few	TGTGCCAGCACCCCATGGGGGGTTGACTATGGCTACACCTTC	CASTPWGVDYGYTF
TRBV7-2	-	TRBJ1-3	-	TGTGCCAGCAGCTTAGGTGGGGGCGGTGGAAACACCATATATTTT	CASSLGGGGGNTIYF
TRBV15	-	TRBJ2-5	few	TGTGCCACCAGCAGAGATAAAGGGACCCAGTACTTC	CATSRDKGTQYF
TRBV18	-	TRBJ2-5	few	TGTGCCAGCTCACCCCCGAACTCTGGCGGGGAGACCCAGTACTTC	CASSPPNSGGETQYF
TRBV19	-	TRBJ1-1	-	TGTGCCAGTAGCCCTTGGCTTTCGAACACTGAAGCTTTCTTT	CASSPWLSNTEAFF
TRBV3-1	TRBD2	TRBJ2-1	few	TGTGCCAGCAGCGCTAGGACTAGCGGGGGCAATGAGCAGTTCTTC	CASSARTSGGNEQFF
TRBV7-8	TRBD2	TRBJ2-1	few	TGTGCCAGCAGCTTTTTGGCTAGCGGGGGGTCAAGCTCCTACAATGAGCAGTTCTTC	CASSFLASGGSSSYNEQFF
TRBV20-1	-	TRBJ2-3	medium-sized	TGCAGTGCTAGAGATTACGAACGAGATACGCAGTATTTT	CSARDYERDTQYF
TRBV20-1	-	TRBJ1-4	many	TGCAGTGCTAAGGGGGGTCCCAATGAAAAACTGTTTTTT	CSAKGGPNEKLFF
TRBV12-3/TRBV12-4	-	TRBJ1-3	-	TGTGCCAGCAGACTACAGGTGATCTCTGGAAACACCATATATTTT	CASRLQVISGNTIYF
TRBV4-2	-	TRBJ2-7	many	TGTGCCAGCAGCCCAGAAGGGGTACCCTACGAGCAGTACTTC	CASSPEGVPYEQYF
TRBV20-1	-	TRBJ1-1	few	TGCAGTGCTAAGGGCCCGAACACTGAAGCTTTCTTT	CSAKGPNTEAFF
TRBV6-6	TRBD1	TRBJ1-2	few	TGTGCCAGCAGTGAAAACAGGGGTGGCTACACCTTC	CASSENRGGYTF
TRBV20-1	-	TRBJ1-2	-	TGCAGTGCTAGAGCTACGGGGGGCGAGGGCTATGGCTACACCTTC	CSARATGGEGYGYTF
TRBV12-3/TRBV12-4	TRBD2	TRBJ2-7	few	TGTGCCAGCAGTATGACTAGCGGGGGGTCCGAGCAGTACTTC	CASSMTSGGSEQYF